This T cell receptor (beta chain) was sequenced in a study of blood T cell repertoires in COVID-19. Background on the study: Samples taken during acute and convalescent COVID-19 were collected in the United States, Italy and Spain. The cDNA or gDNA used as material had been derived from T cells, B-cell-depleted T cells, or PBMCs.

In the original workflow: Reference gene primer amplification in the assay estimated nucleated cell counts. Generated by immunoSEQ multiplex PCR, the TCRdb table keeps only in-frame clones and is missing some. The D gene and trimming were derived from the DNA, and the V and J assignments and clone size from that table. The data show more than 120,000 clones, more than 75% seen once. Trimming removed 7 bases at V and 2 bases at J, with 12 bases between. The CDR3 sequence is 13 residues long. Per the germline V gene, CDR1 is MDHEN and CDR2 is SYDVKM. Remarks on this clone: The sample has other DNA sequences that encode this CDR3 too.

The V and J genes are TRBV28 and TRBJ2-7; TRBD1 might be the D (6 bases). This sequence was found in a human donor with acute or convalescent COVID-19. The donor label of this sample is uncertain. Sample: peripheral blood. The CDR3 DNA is TGTGCCAGCACTCGACAGGACGCCTACGAGCAGTACTTC. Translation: CASTRQDAYEQYF.